The entry below describes one T cell receptor beta chain. The sample comes from a study of blood T cell repertoires in COVID-19. The germline gives CDR1 SNHLY, CDR2 FYNNEI. V gave up 9 bases and J gave up 1 base; unmatched junction bases: 5. This CDR3 has 13 amino acids. Sequencing was performed with immunoSEQ multiplex PCR; in TCRdb, only in-frame clones are kept and a portion is missing. The table records hundreds of thousands of clones, roughly 90% of them present only once. The sample taken for sequencing was peripheral blood. The rearrangement joins TRBV2 to TRBJ1-1; TRBD1 aligns across 7 bases. This TCR came from a woman aged 55-70 years with COVID-19, enrolled during active disease. The DNA of the CDR3 is TGTGCCAGTAACCGGGACAGGAACACTGAAGCTTTCTTT. It translates to CASNRDRNTEAFF.